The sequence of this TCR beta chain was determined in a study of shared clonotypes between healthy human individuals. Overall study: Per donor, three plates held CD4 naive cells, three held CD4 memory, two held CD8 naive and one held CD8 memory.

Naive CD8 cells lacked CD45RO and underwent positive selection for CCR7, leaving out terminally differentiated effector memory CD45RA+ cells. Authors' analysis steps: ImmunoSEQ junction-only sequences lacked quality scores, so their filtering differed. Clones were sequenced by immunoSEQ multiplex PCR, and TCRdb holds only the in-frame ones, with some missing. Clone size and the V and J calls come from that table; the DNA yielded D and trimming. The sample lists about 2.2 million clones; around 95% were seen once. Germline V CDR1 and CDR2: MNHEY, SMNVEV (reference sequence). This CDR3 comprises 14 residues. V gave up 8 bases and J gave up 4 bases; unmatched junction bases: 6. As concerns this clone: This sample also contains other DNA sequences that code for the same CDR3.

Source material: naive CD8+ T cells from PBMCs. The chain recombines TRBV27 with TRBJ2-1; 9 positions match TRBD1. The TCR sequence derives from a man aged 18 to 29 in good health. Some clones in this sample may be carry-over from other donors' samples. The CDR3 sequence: CASGGGQGYNEQFF. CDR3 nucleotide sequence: TGTGCCAGCGGTGGGGGACAGGGATACAATGAGCAGTTCTTC.